Listed below are T cell receptor beta chains from one sample, sequenced in a study of response to subunit inactivated influenza vaccine. TCRdb used MiXCR to reprocess the RT-PCR reads, holding one entry per CDR3 protein. The table shows about 650,000 distinct CDR3 sequences, with around 15% occurring only once. Specimen: PBMCs from blood, collected around 15 days before vaccination. Receptors were obtained from a man aged 45-65 years who received an inactivated influenza vaccine. Each CDR3 is given with its conserved first and last residue. D genes are given only for firm matches. Size is omitted from some rows. Given values are once, few, many or a class for expanded clones.

D	V	J	size	CDR3	DNA
NA	TRBV20-1	TRBJ1-1	once	CSAREASDTEAFF	TGCAGTGCTAGAGAGGCCTCGGACACTGAAGCTTTCTTT
NA	TRBV2	TRBJ1-3	few	CASSELAGTSGNTIYF	TGTGCCAGCAGTGAGTTGGCAGGGACCTCTGGAAACACCATATATTTT
NA	TRBV25-1	TRBJ2-7	NA	CASSENLPRHEQYF	TGTGCCAGCAGTGAGAATCTTCCTCGGCACGAGCAGTACTTC
NA	TRBV27	TRBJ2-7	NA	CASSLSRGTYEQYF	TGTGCCAGCAGTTTATCGCGGGGCACCTACGAGCAGTACTTC
NA	TRBV12-3/TRBV12-4	TRBJ2-1	few	CASSFDHQHIYEQFF	TGTGCCAGCAGTTTTGATCACCAGCATATATATGAGCAGTTCTTC
NA	TRBV20-1	TRBJ2-2	NA	CSARAPGELFF	TGCAGTGCTAGAGCCCCCGGGGAGCTGTTTTTT
NA	TRBV5-1	TRBJ2-3	few	CASSLGSRVRTDTQYF	TGCGCCAGCAGCTTGGGGTCGCGGGTCCGCACAGATACGCAGTATTTT
TRBD1	TRBV7-2	TRBJ1-2	NA	CASSLGTGGFYGYTF	TGTGCCAGCAGCTTAGGGACAGGGGGTTTCTATGGCTACACCTTC
NA	TRBV2	TRBJ2-2	NA	CASSKQTGSRFTGELFF	TGTGCCAGCAGTAAGCAGACCGGGAGCCGCTTCACCGGGGAGCTGTTTTTT
TRBD1	TRBV4-3	TRBJ2-1	NA	CASSQVWTGDNEQFF	TGCGCCAGCAGCCAAGTATGGACAGGGGACAATGAGCAGTTCTTC
NA	TRBV7-9	TRBJ1-2	few	CASSLGSLHTF	TGTGCCAGCAGCTTAGGCAGCCTACACACCTTC
NA	TRBV7-2	TRBJ2-1	few	CASSPRVGGQFF	TGTGCCAGCAGCCCCCGGGTGGGAGGGCAGTTCTTC
NA	TRBV12-3/TRBV12-4	TRBJ2-7	few	CASSPKRGDEQYF	TGTGCCAGCAGTCCGAAGCGAGGAGACGAGCAGTACTTC
TRBD2	TRBV9	TRBJ2-1	NA	CASSVAPLAGGDNEQFF	TGTGCCAGCAGCGTAGCCCCCCTAGCGGGAGGCGACAATGAGCAGTTCTTC
NA	TRBV5-1	TRBJ2-2	NA	CASSFDQGSLFF	TGCGCCAGCAGCTTTGATCAGGGTAGTCTGTTTTTT
NA	TRBV15	TRBJ1-5	NA	CATSRGGGVSNQPQHF	TGTGCCACCAGCAGAGGCGGAGGTGTTAGCAATCAGCCCCAGCATTTT
NA	TRBV5-1	TRBJ2-3	few	CASSPEGSDTDTQYF	TGCGCCAGCAGCCCGGAGGGCAGTGACACAGATACGCAGTATTTT
NA	TRBV5-1	TRBJ1-1	many	CASSLDGIGNTEAFF	TGCGCCAGCAGCTTGGACGGCATCGGAAACACTGAAGCTTTCTTT
TRBD2	TRBV5-1	TRBJ2-1	many	CASSFRIRTGLAGYNEQFF	TGCGCCAGCAGCTTCAGAATCCGGACAGGACTAGCGGGGTACAATGAGCAGTTCTTC
TRBD1	TRBV29-1	TRBJ2-7	many	CSVTPGQGQYEQYF	TGCAGCGTTACCCCGGGACAGGGGCAATACGAGCAGTACTTC